Below, 30 T cell receptor beta chains from the same sample are listed, as sequenced in a study of cytomegalovirus exposure and HLA in healthy donors. PCR amplification relied on 60 Vbeta primers (plus 13 Jbeta primers). TCRdb keeps only in-frame clones here, not all; method: immunoSEQ multiplex PCR. The sample consists of fewer than 200,000 clones, about three quarters of them appearing once. The sequenced material came from PBMCs. The receptor source for this set is a man younger than 35 in good health and CMV-seronegative.

This chain links TRBV4-1 with TRBJ2-7, with 7 bases fitting TRBD2. The CDR3 spans 14 residues. Germline V gene sequence: CDR1 MGHRA, CDR2 YSYEKL. J lost 0 bases, V lost 3 bases, and 2 bases had no gene match. The CDR3 reads CASSQASGSYEQYF. CDR3 DNA: TGCGCCAGCAGCCAGGCTAGCGGCTCCTACGAGCAGTACTTC.

This clone has more than one count but fewer than ten. The chain employs TRBV9 and TRBJ2-1; 14 bases map to TRBD2. This CDR3 is 16 amino acids long. After removal of 4 bases from V and 7 bases from J, the junction contained 7 bases not matched to a gene. CDR1 is SGDLS, CDR2 YYNGEE, per germline. CDR3 bases: TGTGCCAGCAGCACCACCGGGACTAGCGGGAGAAATGAGCAGTTCTTC. This gives the protein CASSTTGTSGRNEQFF.

V gene TRBV6-5 combines with J gene TRBJ1-2; the match to TRBD1 covers 9 bases. The CDR3 totals 14 residues. Germline trimming cut 5 bases from V and 9 bases from J; bases unmatched to any gene: 10. Germline CDR1 and CDR2: MNHEY and SVGAGI. DNA of the CDR3: TGTGCCAGCAGTGTACTCCGGACAGGGGAGAGCTACACCTTC. The encoded protein is CASSVLRTGESYTF.

This chain connects TRBV2 to TRBJ2-5, with D unclear. The germline gives CDR1 SNHLY, CDR2 FYNNEI. The CDR3 sequence is 14 residues long. V dropped 7 bases and J dropped 3 bases, with 15 bases sitting between them. The CDR3 loop reads CASTKDKPKETQYF. CDR3 nucleotide sequence: TGTGCCAGCACCAAAGACAAGCCAAAAGAGACCCAGTACTTC.

Notes on this clone: The sample has other DNA sequences that encode this CDR3 too. The J gene is TRBJ2-3, the V gene TRBV4-3; 7 bases fit TRBD1. From germline, CDR1 is LGHNA and CDR2 YSLEER. The CDR3 runs 14 residues. Unmatched junction bases numbered 1, after V lost 4 bases and J lost 0 bases. The CDR3 DNA reads TGCGCCAGCAGCCCGGGACAGAGCACAGATACGCAGTATTTT. Protein sequence: CASSPGQSTDTQYF.

The V gene is TRBV19, the J gene TRBJ2-7; 11 bases line up with TRBD2. The CDR3 is 14 amino acids. Germline values: CDR1 LNHDA, CDR2 SQIVND (reference sequence). The V and J ends lost 10 bases and 2 bases, in that order; junction bases with no gene match: 7. The CDR3 spells CATSGTSGPYEQYF. CDR3 bases: TGTGCCACTTCAGGGACTAGCGGCCCCTACGAGCAGTACTTC. The full variable domain, with the rest looked up from reference TRBV19 and TRBJ2-7, is DGGITQSPKYLFRKEGQNVTLSCEQNLNHDAMYWYRQDPGQGLRLIYYSQIVNDFQKGDIAEGYSVSREKKESFPLTVTSAQKNPTAFYLCATSGTSGPYEQYFGPGTRLTVT.

Here the CDR3 DNA reads TGTGCCAGTAGTACAGCGGGAGGGGGTTTAGATACGCAGTATTTT. Encoded protein: CASSTAGGGLDTQYF. This chain connects TRBV19 to TRBJ2-3; 10 bases match TRBD2. The CDR3 extends over 15 amino acids. V shed 4 bases, J shed 5 bases, and the junction held 6 bases outside the gene matches. Germline CDR1 is LNHDA and CDR2 is SQIVND (reference sequence). Combining the CDR3 with reference TRBV19 and TRBJ2-3 gives the whole variable domain DGGITQSPKYLFRKEGQNVTLSCEQNLNHDAMYWYRQDPGQGLRLIYYSQIVNDFQKGDIAEGYSVSREKKESFPLTVTSAQKNPTAFYLCASSTAGGGLDTQYFGPGTRLTVL.

The sample holds a few counts of this clone. The genes are TRBV4-3 and TRBJ1-2; unclear D gene. The CDR3 covers 15 residues. Germline V gene data show CDR1 as LGHNA and CDR2 as YSLEER. Trimming took 1 base from V and 0 from J, leaving 9 bases between them. The CDR3 protein is CASSQGEETNYGYTF. The CDR3 region has the DNA TGCGCCAGCAGCCAAGGAGAGGAAACTAACTATGGCTACACCTTC.

This clone was observed a handful of times. The V and J genes are TRBV27 and TRBJ2-7; D is perhaps TRBD1 (5 bases). CDR1 and CDR2 from the germline V gene are MNHEY and SMNVEV (reference sequence). The CDR3 loop spans 14 amino acids. The ends were cut back, 3 bases at V and 0 bases at J, with 9 bases in the middle. The CDR3 region has the DNA TGTGCCAGCAGTTTTCGAGACAGCTCCTACGAGCAGTACTTC. Encoded protein: CASSFRDSSYEQYF.

V and J are TRBV7-2 and TRBJ2-7; D might be TRBD1 (6 bases). This CDR3 is built from 15 residues. Deletions cut 5 bases from V and 5 bases from J, with 19 bases between. Germline V CDR1 and CDR2: SGHTA, FQGNSA. The CDR3 spells CASSPHRQAAHEQYF. DNA of the CDR3: TGTGCCAGCAGCCCCCATCGACAGGCCGCCCACGAGCAGTACTTC. The full variable domain, in which reference TRBV7-2 and TRBJ2-7 provide the parts outside the CDR3, is GAGVSQSPSNKVTEKGKDVELRCDPISGHTALYWYRQSLGQGLEFLIYFQGNSAPDKSGLPSDRFSAERTGGSVSTLTIQRTQQEDSAVYLCASSPHRQAAHEQYFGPGTRLTVT.

This clone occurred a few times. This chain connects TRBV5-7 to TRBJ2-5; TRBD1 matches 8 bases. Being an ORF, TRBV5-7 has a function that is uncertain. V lost 6 bases, J lost 4 bases, and 8 bases stayed unmatched. The CDR3 totals 14 residues. CDR3 sequence reads: CASTPGGGRETQYF. CDR3 bases: TGTGCCAGCACTCCAGGGGGCGGTCGAGAGACCCAGTACTTC.

The chain couples TRBV29-1 to TRBJ1-5, with no clear D. The CDR3 spans 13 residues. V was shortened by 4 bases and J by 3 bases, with 10 bases between the two germline ends. Per germline, CDR1 SQVTM and CDR2 ANQGSEA. CDR3 region: CSVANSNNQPQHF. In nucleotides, the CDR3 is TGCAGCGTTGCGAACAGCAACAATCAGCCCCAGCATTTT.

The rearrangement uses TRBV9 and TRBJ2-7, with TRBD2 identical over 9 bases. This CDR3 is 15 amino acids long. Trimming removed 0 bases from V and 3 bases from J; junction bases left unmatched: 4. Germline V gene data show CDR1 as SGDLS and CDR2 as YYNGEE. In DNA form, the CDR3 reads TGTGCCAGCAGCGTAGAGCGGGAGGCGTTCTACGAGCAGTACTTC. This translates into CASSVEREAFYEQYF.

The chain recombines TRBV27 with TRBJ1-3; 7 nucleotides line up with TRBD1. The CDR3 loop spans 15 amino acids. The trim removed 5 bases at V and 3 bases at J, leaving 7 bases unmatched. Germline V gene lookup returns CDR1 MNHEY and CDR2 SMNVEV (reference sequence). This CDR3 reads CASSPAWTGGNTIYF. The CDR3 DNA sequence: TGTGCCAGCAGTCCCGCGTGGACAGGTGGAAACACCATATATTTT.

The rearrangement joins TRBV6-1 to TRBJ1-5; possibly TRBD1 for D (5 bases). Germline V gene sequence: CDR1 MNHNS, CDR2 SASEGT. The V end was cut by 5 bases, the J end by 8 bases, with 19 bases between. CDR3 size: 15 residues. The CDR3: CASSPRGGAQEPQHF. CDR3 sequence (DNA): TGTGCCAGCAGTCCACGGGGCGGGGCCCAGGAGCCCCAGCATTTT.

The chain uses TRBV19 and TRBJ2-3, with 9 bases matching TRBD1. Germline V gene sequence: CDR1 LNHDA, CDR2 SQIVND (reference sequence). This CDR3 has 17 residues. V was pared by 5 bases and J by 1 base, with 10 bases of the junction left unmatched. As DNA, the CDR3 is TGTGCCAGTAGTCCCCAGCGGGGACAGGGCGGCACAGATACGCAGTATTTT. Its protein product is CASSPQRGQGGTDTQYF. Filled out from reference TRBV19 and TRBJ2-3, the complete variable domain reads DGGITQSPKYLFRKEGQNVTLSCEQNLNHDAMYWYRQDPGQGLRLIYYSQIVNDFQKGDIAEGYSVSREKKESFPLTVTSAQKNPTAFYLCASSPQRGQGGTDTQYFGPGTRLTVL.

The chain is built from TRBV7-2 and TRBJ2-1; TRBD1 agrees at 7 bases. The germline V gene has CDR1 SGHTA and CDR2 FQGNSA. The CDR3 runs to 13 residues. V lost 3 bases, J lost 10 bases, and 6 bases stayed unmatched. The CDR3 DNA reads as TGTGCCAGCAGCTTCAAGACAGGGAACGAGCAGTTCTTC. Translated: CASSFKTGNEQFF. Based on the CDR3 plus reference TRBV7-2 and TRBJ2-1, the full variable domain is GAGVSQSPSNKVTEKGKDVELRCDPISGHTALYWYRQSLGQGLEFLIYFQGNSAPDKSGLPSDRFSAERTGGSVSTLTIQRTQQEDSAVYLCASSFKTGNEQFFGPGTRLTVL.

The chain joins TRBV6-4 to TRBJ2-6; no clear D. The V and J ends lost 8 bases and 2 bases respectively, with 10 bases between them. Looked up from germline, CDR1 is MRHNA and CDR2 is SNTAGT. The CDR3 has 14 residues. The CDR3 here is CASGVLPGANVLTF. For the CDR3, the DNA is TGTGCCAGCGGTGTGCTACCTGGGGCCAACGTCCTGACTTTC.

This chain links TRBV19 with TRBJ1-5; no clear D gene. Trimming stripped 1 base from V and 0 bases from J, with 7 bases between. Germline V lookup: CDR1 LNHDA, CDR2 SQIVND (reference sequence). The CDR3 has 15 amino acids. CDR3 nucleotides: TGTGCCAGTAGTATAGGCAGTTATAGCAATCAGCCCCAGCATTTT. Amino acid sequence: CASSIGSYSNQPQHF.

About this clone: A read error may account for a junction end that differs from germline. The rearrangement uses TRBV28 and TRBJ1-1, with D possibly being TRBD1 (6 bases). CDR1 is MDHEN, CDR2 SYDVKM, per germline. The CDR3 spans 15 residues. The CDR3 loop is CAGSRGTTGNTEAFF. CDR3 DNA sequence: TGTGCCGGCAGCCGCGGCACGACAGGGAACACTGAAGCTTTCTTT. Based on the CDR3 plus reference TRBV28 and TRBJ1-1, the full variable domain is DVKVTQSSRYLVKRTGEKVFLECVQDMDHENMFWYRQDPGLGLRLIYFSYDVKMKEKGDIPEGYSVSREKKERFSLILESASTNQTSMYLCAGSRGTTGNTEAFFGQGTRLTVV.

This clone came up once. The chain recombines TRBV6-5 with TRBJ1-4, with no clear D. Trimming removed 6 bases from V and 0 bases from J, with 8 bases in between. Germline values: CDR1 MNHEY, CDR2 SVGAGI. The CDR3 has 14 amino acids. The CDR3 bases are TGTGCCAGCAGGGAGGTTGCAACTAATGAAAAACTGTTTTTT. It translates to CASREVATNEKLFF.

This chain joins TRBV6-6 and TRBJ2-3; 12 bases are shared with TRBD1. The CDR3 is made up of 15 amino acids. Germline lookup yields CDR1 MNHNY and CDR2 SVGAGI (reference sequence). The V and J ends lost 6 bases and 4 bases, in that order; junction bases with no gene match: 5. CDR3 amino acids: CASRGDRGRSDTQYF. CDR3 bases: TGTGCCAGCAGGGGGGACAGGGGGCGATCAGATACGCAGTATTTT.

The chain couples TRBV19 to TRBJ1-5; D gene uncertain. The germline V and J ends were trimmed by 2 bases and 1 base, with 9 bases remaining between them. CDR1 LNHDA and CDR2 SQIVND come from the germline V gene (reference sequence). The CDR3 is 15 residues long. CDR3 in DNA: TGTGCCAGTAGTATAAGGGAGAGGAGCAATCAGCCCCAGCATTTT. Translating gives CASSIRERSNQPQHF.

CDR3 DNA: TGTGCCAGTAGTCCTCCCGGGACTAGCGGGAGTGACGAGCAGTACTTC. Encoded protein: CASSPPGTSGSDEQYF. The J gene is TRBJ2-7, the V gene TRBV19; TRBD2 matches at 14 bases. Germline CDR1 LNHDA, CDR2 SQIVND (reference sequence). J was trimmed by 5 bases and V by 5 bases; bases with no gene match: 8. This CDR3 is 16 amino acids long.

The genes are TRBV5-6 and TRBJ2-5, with unresolved D. CDR1 SGHDT and CDR2 YYEEEE come from the germline V gene. The CDR3 totals 12 residues. Trimming stripped 4 bases from V and 5 bases from J, with 9 bases between. The CDR3 region has the DNA TGTGCCAGCAGCCAACCCCGGGAGACCCAGTACTTC. This translates into CASSQPRETQYF.

The chain joins TRBV27 to TRBJ2-4, with D tentatively TRBD2 (7 bases). CDR3 length equals 15 residues. Trimming pared 5 bases from V and 12 bases from J, leaving 23 bases between. CDR1 is MNHEY and CDR2 is SMNVEV in the germline V gene (reference sequence). The CDR3 is CASSLGPGGQNPQYF. In DNA, the CDR3 is TGTGCCAGCAGTCTGGGCCCCGGGGGGCAAAACCCTCAGTACTTC.

The chain joins TRBV4-1 to TRBJ2-1, with D tentatively TRBD2 (6 bases). Germline CDR1 MGHRA, CDR2 YSYEKL. Trimming stripped 0 bases from V and 5 bases from J, with 14 bases between. This CDR3 contains 16 residues. CDR3 in DNA: TGCGCCAGCAGCCAAGATTATGCGGGGTCGCACAATGAGCAGTTCTTC. Translating gives CASSQDYAGSHNEQFF.

This sequence joins TRBV19 and TRBJ2-3; D perhaps matches TRBD1 (5 bases). The CDR3 has 13 amino acids. The germline V and J ends were trimmed by 7 bases and 2 bases, with 10 bases remaining between them. Germline lookup yields CDR1 LNHDA and CDR2 SQIVND (reference sequence). CDR3 nucleotides: TGTGCCAGTAATACAGGAGACACAGATACGCAGTATTTT. It yields the protein CASNTGDTDTQYF.

Concerning this clone itself: The same CDR3 also results from other DNA sequences found in this sample. This sequence joins TRBV13 and TRBJ2-2, with 10 bases lining up with TRBD2. Trimming cost V 5 bases and J 0 bases; bases outside gene matches: 6. Germline V lookup: CDR1 PRHDT, CDR2 FYEKMQ (reference sequence). The CDR3 is 17 residues long. The CDR3 sequence is CASSPRTSGANTGELFF. CDR3 sequence (DNA): TGTGCCAGCAGCCCCAGGACTAGCGGCGCGAACACCGGGGAGCTGTTTTTT.

V and J are TRBV9 and TRBJ2-1; 13 bases line up with TRBD2. This CDR3 has 18 amino acids. The germline V gene encodes CDR1 SGDLS and CDR2 YYNGEE. The junction had 3 bases not matched to a gene; V was cut back by 0 bases and J by 0 bases. CDR3 nucleotide sequence: TGTGCCAGCAGCGTAGGACTAGCGGGGGGACTCTCCTACAATGAGCAGTTCTTC. Encoded protein: CASSVGLAGGLSYNEQFF.